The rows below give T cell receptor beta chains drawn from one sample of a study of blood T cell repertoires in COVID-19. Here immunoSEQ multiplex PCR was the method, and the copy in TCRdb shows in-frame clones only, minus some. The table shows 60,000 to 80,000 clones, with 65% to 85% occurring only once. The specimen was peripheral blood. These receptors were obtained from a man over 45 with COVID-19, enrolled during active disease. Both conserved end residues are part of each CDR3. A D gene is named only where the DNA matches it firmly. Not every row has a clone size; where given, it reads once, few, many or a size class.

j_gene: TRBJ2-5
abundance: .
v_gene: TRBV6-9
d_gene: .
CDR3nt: TGTGCCAGCAGTTATCAGGGAAGAGGAATAGTTTTAGAGACCCAGTACTTC
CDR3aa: CASSYQGRGIVLETQYF

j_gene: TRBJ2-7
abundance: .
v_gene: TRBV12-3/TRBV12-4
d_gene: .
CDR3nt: TGTGCCAGCAGCTACACGGGGGAGTACGAGCAGTACTTC
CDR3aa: CASSYTGEYEQYF

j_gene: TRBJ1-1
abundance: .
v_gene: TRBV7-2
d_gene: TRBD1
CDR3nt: TGTGCCAGCAGCGCGGACAGGGCGCTTGAAGCTTTCTTT
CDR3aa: CASSADRALEAFF

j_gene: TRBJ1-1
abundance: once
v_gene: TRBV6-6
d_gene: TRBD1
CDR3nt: TGTGCCAGCAGTCACAGGGGGAACACTGAAGCTTTCTTT
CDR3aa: CASSHRGNTEAFF

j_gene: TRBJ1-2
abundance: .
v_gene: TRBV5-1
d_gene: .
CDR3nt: TGCGCCAGCAGCCCGGCTGGGAGAACCTATGGCTACACCTTC
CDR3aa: CASSPAGRTYGYTF

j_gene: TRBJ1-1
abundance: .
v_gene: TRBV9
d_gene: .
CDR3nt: TGTGCCAGCAGCGAGGTACAGGGTTTACGGACTGAAGCTTTCTTT
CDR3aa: CASSEVQGLRTEAFF

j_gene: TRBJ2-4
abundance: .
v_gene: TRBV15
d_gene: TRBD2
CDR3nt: TGTGCCACCAGCAAGGCTAGCGGGATTGACATTCAGTACTTC
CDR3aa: CATSKASGIDIQYF

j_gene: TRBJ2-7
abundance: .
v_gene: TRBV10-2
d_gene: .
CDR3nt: TGCGCCAGCAACTATGCTGGGGAGCAGTACTTC
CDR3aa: CASNYAGEQYF

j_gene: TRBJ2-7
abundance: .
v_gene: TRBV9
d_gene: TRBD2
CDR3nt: TGTGCCAGCAGCGTAGGGACTAGCGGGTCCTACGAGCAGTACTTC
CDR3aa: CASSVGTSGSYEQYF

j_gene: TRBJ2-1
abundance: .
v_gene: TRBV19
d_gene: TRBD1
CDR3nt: TGTGCCAGTAGTCTCCGGGACAGGCTGAATGAGCAGTTCTTC
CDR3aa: CASSLRDRLNEQFF

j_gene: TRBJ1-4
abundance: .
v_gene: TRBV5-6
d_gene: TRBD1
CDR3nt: TGTGCCAGCAGCCTAGGGGGGACAGGGAGCGAAAAACTGTTTTTT
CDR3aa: CASSLGGTGSEKLFF

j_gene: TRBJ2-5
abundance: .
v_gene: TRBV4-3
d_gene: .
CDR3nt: TGCGCCAGCAGCCAAGACGGTAACAGGGTTGAGACCCAGTACTTC
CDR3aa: CASSQDGNRVETQYF

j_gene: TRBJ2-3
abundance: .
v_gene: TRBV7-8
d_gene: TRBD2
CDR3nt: TGTGCCAGCAGCTCGCCCGGGACTAGTGGAGATACGCAGTATTTT
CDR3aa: CASSSPGTSGDTQYF

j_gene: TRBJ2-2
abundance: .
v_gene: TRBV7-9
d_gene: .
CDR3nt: TGTGCCAGCAGCTTAGATGACTACACCGGGGAGCTGTTTTTT
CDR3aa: CASSLDDYTGELFF

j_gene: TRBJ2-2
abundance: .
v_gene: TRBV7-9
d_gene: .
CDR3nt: TGTGCCAGCAGCTTACCCCAGGGGCGATCCCACACCGGGGAGCTGTTTTTT
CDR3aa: CASSLPQGRSHTGELFF

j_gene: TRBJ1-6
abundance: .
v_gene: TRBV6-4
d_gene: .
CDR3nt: TGTGCCCCGCGGGGGGGCGGGATTCTCGGGGCCTATAATTCACCCCTCCACTTT
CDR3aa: CAPRGGGILGAYNSPLHF

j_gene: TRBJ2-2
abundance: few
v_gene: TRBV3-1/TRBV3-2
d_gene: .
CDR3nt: TGTGCCAGCAGCCCATATTTTAGCGGGAACACCGGGGAGCTGTTTTTT
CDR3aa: CASSPYFSGNTGELFF

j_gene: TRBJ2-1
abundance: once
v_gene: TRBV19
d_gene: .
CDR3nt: TGTGCCAGTAGTATGGGGCGCTGGAGCGGAGGGGCTTCTAATGAGCAGTTCTTC
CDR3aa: CASSMGRWSGGASNEQFF

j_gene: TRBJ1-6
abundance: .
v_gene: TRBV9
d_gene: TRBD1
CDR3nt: TGTGCCAGCAGCGTAAAGGACAGGGGGCAATCACCCCTCCACTTT
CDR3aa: CASSVKDRGQSPLHF

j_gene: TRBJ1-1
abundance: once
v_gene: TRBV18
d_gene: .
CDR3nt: TGTGCCAGCTCACCACTCGAGTATACGGGTGAAGCTTTCTTT
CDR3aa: CASSPLEYTGEAFF

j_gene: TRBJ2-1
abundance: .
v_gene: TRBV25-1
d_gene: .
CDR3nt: TGTGCCAGCAGTGGTCTACCTATCTCCTACAATGAGCAGTTCTTC
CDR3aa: CASSGLPISYNEQFF

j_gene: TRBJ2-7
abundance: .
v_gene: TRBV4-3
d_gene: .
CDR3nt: TGCGCCAGCAGCCAAGATATTAGGGGGTCCTACGAGCAGTACTTC
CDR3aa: CASSQDIRGSYEQYF

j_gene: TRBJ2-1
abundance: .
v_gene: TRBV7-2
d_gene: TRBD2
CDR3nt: TGTGCCAGCAGACCCAGCGGGACTAGCAACGTCAATGAGCAGTTCTTC
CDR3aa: CASRPSGTSNVNEQFF

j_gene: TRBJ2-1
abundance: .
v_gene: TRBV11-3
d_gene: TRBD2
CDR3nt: TGTGCCAGCAGCTTAGACCTTAGCGGGACGCTTAGGGGGGTATACAATGAGCAGTTCTTC
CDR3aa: CASSLDLSGTLRGVYNEQFF

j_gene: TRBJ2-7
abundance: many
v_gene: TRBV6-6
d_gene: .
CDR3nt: TGTGCCAGCAACTCTAGGGGCCGCGAGCAGTACTTC
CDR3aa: CASNSRGREQYF

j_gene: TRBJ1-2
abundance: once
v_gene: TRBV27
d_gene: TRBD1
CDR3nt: TGTGCCAGCAGTTCTCAGGGGGGTGGCTACACCTTC
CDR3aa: CASSSQGGGYTF

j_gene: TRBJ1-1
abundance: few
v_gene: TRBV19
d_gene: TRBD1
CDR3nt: TGTGCCAGTAGTTCAAGAAAGGGGGCCCGCACTGAAGCTTTCTTT
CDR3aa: CASSSRKGARTEAFF

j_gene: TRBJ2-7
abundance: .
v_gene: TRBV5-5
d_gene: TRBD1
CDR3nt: TGTGCCAGCAGCTTTATGGTGGGGGACAGGGGGCAAGGTCAGTACTTC
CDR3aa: CASSFMVGDRGQGQYF

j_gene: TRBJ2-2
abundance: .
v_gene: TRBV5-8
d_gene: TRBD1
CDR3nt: TGTGCCAGCTCCCCCGGGACAGCGAACACCGGGGAGCTGTTTTTT
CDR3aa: CASSPGTANTGELFF

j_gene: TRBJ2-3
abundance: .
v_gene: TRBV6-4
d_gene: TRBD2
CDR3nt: TGTGCCAGCAGTGAAAGCGGGAGGACCACAGATACGCAGTATTTT
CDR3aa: CASSESGRTTDTQYF

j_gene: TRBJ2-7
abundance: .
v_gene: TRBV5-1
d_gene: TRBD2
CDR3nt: TGCGCCAGCAGCTCCGTAGCGGGGAAAAACTACGAGCAGTACTTC
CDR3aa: CASSSVAGKNYEQYF

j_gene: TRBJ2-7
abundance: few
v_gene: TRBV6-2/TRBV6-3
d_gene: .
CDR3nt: TGTGCCAGCAGTTCCTTTTGGACTACCGGGAACAAGTTCGAGCAGTACTTC
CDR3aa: CASSSFWTTGNKFEQYF

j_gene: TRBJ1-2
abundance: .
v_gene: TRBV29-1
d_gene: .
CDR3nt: TGCAGCGTTGCCCGAAGCCGCGATATTAACTATGGCTACACCTTC
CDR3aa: CSVARSRDINYGYTF

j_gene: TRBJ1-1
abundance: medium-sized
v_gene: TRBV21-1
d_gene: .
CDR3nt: TGTGCCAGCAGCGGACAGGGAAGGGCCTGGGTCACTGAAGCTTTCTTT
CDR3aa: CASSGQGRAWVTEAFF

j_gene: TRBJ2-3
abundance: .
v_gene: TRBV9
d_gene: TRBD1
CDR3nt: TGTGCCAGCAGCGTAGCTCAGCAGGGGGCGCAAGATACGCAGTATTTT
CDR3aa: CASSVAQQGAQDTQYF

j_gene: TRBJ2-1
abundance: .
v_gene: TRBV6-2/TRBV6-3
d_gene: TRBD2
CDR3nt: TGTGCCAGCAGTCCGCGGACTAGCGGGATCGGGAATGAGCAGTTCTTC
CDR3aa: CASSPRTSGIGNEQFF

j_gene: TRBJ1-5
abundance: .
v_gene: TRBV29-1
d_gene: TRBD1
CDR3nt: TGCAGCGTAGGGACAGGCAATAGCAATCAGCCCCAGCATTTT
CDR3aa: CSVGTGNSNQPQHF

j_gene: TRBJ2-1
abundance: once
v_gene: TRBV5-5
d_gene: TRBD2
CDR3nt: TGTGCCAGCACCTTAATGGGCGGGAGAACCCACAATGAGCAGTTCTTC
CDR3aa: CASTLMGGRTHNEQFF

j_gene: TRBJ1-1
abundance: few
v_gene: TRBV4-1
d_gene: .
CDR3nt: TGCGCCAGCAGCCCTTGGGGGGGTAAGAACACTGAAGCTTTCTTT
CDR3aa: CASSPWGGKNTEAFF

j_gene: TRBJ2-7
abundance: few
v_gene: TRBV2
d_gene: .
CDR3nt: TGTGCCAGCAGTGGGCAGACCTACGAGCAGTACTTC
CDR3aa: CASSGQTYEQYF

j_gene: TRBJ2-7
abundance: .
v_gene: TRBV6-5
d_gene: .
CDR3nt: TGTGCCAGCAGTTTATCTTCAGGGAACTCCTACGAGCAGTACTTC
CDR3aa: CASSLSSGNSYEQYF

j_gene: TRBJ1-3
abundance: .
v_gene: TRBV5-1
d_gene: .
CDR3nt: TGCGCCAGCAGCTTGGGTACAGACTCTGGAAACACCATATATTTT
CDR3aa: CASSLGTDSGNTIYF

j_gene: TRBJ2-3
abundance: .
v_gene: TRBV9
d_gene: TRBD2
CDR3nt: TGTGCCAGCAGCGTGGGGCACCTTACAGCGGGAGGCCGCACAGATACGCAGTATTTT
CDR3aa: CASSVGHLTAGGRTDTQYF

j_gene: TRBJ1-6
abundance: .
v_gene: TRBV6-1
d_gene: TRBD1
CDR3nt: TGTGCCAGCAGTGATTTGGGACAGGGGGCTTGGTCACCCCTCCACTTT
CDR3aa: CASSDLGQGAWSPLHF

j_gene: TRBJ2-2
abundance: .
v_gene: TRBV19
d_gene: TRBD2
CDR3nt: TGTGCTACGACTGGTCTAGCGGACACCGGGGAGCTGTTTTTT
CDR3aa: CATTGLADTGELFF

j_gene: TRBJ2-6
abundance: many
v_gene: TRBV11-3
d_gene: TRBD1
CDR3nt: TGTGCCAGCAGCGGCCGGGACAGAACTGGGGCCAACGTCCTGACTTTC
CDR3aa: CASSGRDRTGANVLTF

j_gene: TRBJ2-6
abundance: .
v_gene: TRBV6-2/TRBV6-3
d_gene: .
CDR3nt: TGTGCCAGCAGTTACTCCGGGGAGCTCTCTGGGGCCAACGTCCTGACTTTC
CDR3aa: CASSYSGELSGANVLTF

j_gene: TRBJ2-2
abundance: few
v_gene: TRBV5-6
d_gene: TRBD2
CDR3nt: TGTGCCAGCAGCTTTTCCAGCGGGAGGGCCCGGGAGCTGTTTTTT
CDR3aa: CASSFSSGRARELFF

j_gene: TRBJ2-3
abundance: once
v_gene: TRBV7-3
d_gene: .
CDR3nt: TGTGCCAGCAGCTTAGCGTCCCGCACAGATACGCAGTATTTT
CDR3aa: CASSLASRTDTQYF

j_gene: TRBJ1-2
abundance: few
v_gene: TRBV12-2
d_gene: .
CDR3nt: TGTGCAAGTCGCTTCACGGGGGAACGGCGATATGGCTACACCTTC
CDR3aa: CASRFTGERRYGYTF

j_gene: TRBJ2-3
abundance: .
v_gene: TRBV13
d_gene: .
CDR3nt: TGTGCCAGCAGCTCCGTCAGTCCCGGGAACACAGATACGCAGTATTTT
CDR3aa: CASSSVSPGNTDTQYF

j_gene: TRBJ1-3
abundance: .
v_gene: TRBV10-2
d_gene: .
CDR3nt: TGCGCCAGCAGTGAGACAGATGGAAACACCATATATTTT
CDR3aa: CASSETDGNTIYF

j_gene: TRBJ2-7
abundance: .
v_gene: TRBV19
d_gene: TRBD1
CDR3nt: TGTGCCAGTAGTAGCGCGGGACAGGGGTTTTCCTACGAGCAGTACTTC
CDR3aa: CASSSAGQGFSYEQYF

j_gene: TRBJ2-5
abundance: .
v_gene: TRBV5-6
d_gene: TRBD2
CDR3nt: TGTGCCACCCACGGGGAGCGGGGAGGCCAAGAGACCCAGTACTTC
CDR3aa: CATHGERGGQETQYF

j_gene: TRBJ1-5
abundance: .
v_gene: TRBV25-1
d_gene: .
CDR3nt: TGTGCCAGCAGTGAATCCGGACAGCTTAGCAATCAGCCCCAGCATTTT
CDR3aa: CASSESGQLSNQPQHF

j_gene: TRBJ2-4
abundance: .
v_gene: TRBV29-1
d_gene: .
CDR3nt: TGCAGCGTCTCACAGGGAGTAGGGGACATTCAGTACTTC
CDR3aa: CSVSQGVGDIQYF

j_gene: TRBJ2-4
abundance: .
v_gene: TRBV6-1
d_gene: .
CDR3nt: TGTGCCAGCAGTGAAGCTGCCTCGGGGGGCACCTTGCACTTC
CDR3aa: CASSEAASGGTLHF

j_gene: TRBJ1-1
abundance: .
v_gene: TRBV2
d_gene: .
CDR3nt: TGTGCCAGCAGAAACAGGGTCGTAACGGACACTGAAGCTTTCTTT
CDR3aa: CASRNRVVTDTEAFF

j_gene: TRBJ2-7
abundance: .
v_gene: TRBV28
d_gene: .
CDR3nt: TGTGCCAGCAGTTTTGGTCCAGGGATTTCCTACGAGCAGTACTTC
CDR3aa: CASSFGPGISYEQYF

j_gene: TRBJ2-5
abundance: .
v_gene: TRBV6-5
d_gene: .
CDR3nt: TGTGCCAGCAGTTACTGGGAGGGACAGGAACAAGAGACCCAGTACTTC
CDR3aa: CASSYWEGQEQETQYF